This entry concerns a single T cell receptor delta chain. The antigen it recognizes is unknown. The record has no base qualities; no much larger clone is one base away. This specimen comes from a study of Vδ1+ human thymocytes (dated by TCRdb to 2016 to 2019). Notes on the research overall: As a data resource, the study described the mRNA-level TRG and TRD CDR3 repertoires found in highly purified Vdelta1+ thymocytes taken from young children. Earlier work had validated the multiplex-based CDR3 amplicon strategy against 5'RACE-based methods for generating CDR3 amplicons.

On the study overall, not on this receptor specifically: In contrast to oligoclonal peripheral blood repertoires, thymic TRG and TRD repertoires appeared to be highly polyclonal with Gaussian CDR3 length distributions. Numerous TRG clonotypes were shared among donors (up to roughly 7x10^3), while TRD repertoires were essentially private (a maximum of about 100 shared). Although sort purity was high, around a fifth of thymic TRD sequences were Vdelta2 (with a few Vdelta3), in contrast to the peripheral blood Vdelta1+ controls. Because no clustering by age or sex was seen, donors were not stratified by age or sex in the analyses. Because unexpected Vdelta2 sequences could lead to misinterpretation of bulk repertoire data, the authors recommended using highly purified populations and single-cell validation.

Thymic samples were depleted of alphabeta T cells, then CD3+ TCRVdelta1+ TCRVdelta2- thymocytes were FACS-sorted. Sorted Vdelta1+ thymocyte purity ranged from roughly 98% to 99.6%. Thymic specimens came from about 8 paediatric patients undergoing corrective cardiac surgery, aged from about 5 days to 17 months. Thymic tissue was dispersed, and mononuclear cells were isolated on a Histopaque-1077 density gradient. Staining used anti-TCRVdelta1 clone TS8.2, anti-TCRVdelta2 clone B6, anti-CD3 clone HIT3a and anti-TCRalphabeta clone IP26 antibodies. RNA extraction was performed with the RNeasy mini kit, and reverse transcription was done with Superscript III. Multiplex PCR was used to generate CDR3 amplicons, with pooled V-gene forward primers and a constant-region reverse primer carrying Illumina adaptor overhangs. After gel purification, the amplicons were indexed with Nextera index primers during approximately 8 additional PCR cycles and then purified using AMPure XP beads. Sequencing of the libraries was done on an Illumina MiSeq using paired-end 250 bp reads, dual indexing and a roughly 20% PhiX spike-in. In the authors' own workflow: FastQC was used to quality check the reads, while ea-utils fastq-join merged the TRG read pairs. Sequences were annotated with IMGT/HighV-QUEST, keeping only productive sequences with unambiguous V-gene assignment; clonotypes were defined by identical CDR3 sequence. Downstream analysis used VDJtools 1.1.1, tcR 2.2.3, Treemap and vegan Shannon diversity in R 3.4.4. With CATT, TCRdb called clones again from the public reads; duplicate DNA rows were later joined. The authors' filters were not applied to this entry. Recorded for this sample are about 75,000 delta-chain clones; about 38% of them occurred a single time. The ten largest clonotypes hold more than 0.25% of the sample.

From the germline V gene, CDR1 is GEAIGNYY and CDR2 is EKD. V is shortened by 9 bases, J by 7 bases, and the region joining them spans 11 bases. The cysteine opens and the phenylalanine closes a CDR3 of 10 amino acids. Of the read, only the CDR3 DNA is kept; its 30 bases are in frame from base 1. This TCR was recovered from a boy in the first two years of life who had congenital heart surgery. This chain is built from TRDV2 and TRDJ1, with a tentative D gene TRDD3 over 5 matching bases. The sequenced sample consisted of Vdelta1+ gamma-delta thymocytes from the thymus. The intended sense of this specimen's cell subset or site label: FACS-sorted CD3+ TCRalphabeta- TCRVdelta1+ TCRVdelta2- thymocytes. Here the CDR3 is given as CATADSKLIF. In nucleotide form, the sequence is TGTGCCACCGCGGATAGTAAACTCATCTTT.